This is a list of T cell receptor beta chains from one sample in a study of vaccination effects on CD4 cells after COVID-19. No antigen has been identified for these receptors. The method was immunoSEQ multiplex PCR; TCRdb's version includes in-frame clones alone and lacks a portion of them. The sample holds some 34,000 clones; approximately 82% are singletons and the top ten take approximately 1.6%. The source was CD4+ T cells from PBMCs cultured with HCoV-NL63 spike peptides, collected after COVID-19 vaccination. The receptors come from a human donor who received a COVID-19 vaccine. Some clones in this sample may be carry-over from other donors' samples. Both conserved end residues are part of each CDR3. The order of the fields is J gene, V gene, CDR3 protein.

TRBJ2-5 TRBV9 CASSVGSLSRQETQYF
TRBJ1-2 TRBV30 CAWNDRGYNYGYTF
TRBJ1-5 TRBV5-4 CASSSNSGQPQHF
TRBJ2-5 TRBV30 CAWSPLVLQETQYF
TRBJ2-5 TRBV3-1/TRBV3-2 CASSQTSGGVMETQYF
TRBJ1-6 TRBV2 CASRPTTGVHNSPLHF
TRBJ1-2 TRBV5-6 CASSLVGTDSIYGYTF
TRBJ1-1 TRBV6-2/TRBV6-3 CASSPARGTNTEAFF
TRBJ1-2 TRBV6-5 CASSPPLRGQIGYTF
TRBJ1-3 TRBV30 CAWTGVSGNTIYF
TRBJ2-5 TRBV3-1/TRBV3-2 CASSQAGTETQYF
TRBJ1-1 TRBV14 CASSQEGGERETEAFF
TRBJ2-3 TRBV24-1 CATGRGGTDTQYF
TRBJ1-5 TRBV7-8 CASSLDRGDQPQHF
TRBJ2-5 TRBV5-1 CASSLLASGGGETQYF
TRBJ1-2 TRBV9 CASSRTGNYGYTF
TRBJ1-5 TRBV4-3 CASSQEWVNQPQHF
TRBJ2-1 TRBV7-7 CASSTGGGDEQFF
TRBJ1-4 TRBV25-1 CASSEGGDRGREKLFF
TRBJ2-3 TRBV6-6 CASSLTSVRNTDTQYF
TRBJ2-3 TRBV19 CASGTGGGTDTQYF
TRBJ1-2 TRBV28 CASSPGTTYGYTF
TRBJ1-1 TRBV6-4 CASRGRLDTEAFF
TRBJ1-4 TRBV2 CASSYRNEKLFF
TRBJ1-3 TRBV12-5 CASGSPGNTIYF
TRBJ2-1 TRBV25-1 CASSEGGFSSYNEQFF